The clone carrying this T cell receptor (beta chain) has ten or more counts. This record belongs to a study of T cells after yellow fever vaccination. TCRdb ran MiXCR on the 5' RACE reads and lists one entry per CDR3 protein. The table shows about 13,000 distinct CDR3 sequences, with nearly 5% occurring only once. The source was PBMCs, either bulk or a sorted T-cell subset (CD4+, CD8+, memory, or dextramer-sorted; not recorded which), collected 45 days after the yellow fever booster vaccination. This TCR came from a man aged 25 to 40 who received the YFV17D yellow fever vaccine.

The CDR3 sequence: CASSQESTGELFF. The CDR3 DNA is TGCGCCAGCAGCCAAGAGTCCACCGGGGAGCTGTTTTTT. V usage is TRBV4-3 and J usage is TRBJ2-2; D is undetermined. Germline V gene lookup returns CDR1 LGHNA and CDR2 YSLEER. V gave up 0 bases and J gave up 4 bases, with 3 bases separating them. The CDR3 length is 13 residues.